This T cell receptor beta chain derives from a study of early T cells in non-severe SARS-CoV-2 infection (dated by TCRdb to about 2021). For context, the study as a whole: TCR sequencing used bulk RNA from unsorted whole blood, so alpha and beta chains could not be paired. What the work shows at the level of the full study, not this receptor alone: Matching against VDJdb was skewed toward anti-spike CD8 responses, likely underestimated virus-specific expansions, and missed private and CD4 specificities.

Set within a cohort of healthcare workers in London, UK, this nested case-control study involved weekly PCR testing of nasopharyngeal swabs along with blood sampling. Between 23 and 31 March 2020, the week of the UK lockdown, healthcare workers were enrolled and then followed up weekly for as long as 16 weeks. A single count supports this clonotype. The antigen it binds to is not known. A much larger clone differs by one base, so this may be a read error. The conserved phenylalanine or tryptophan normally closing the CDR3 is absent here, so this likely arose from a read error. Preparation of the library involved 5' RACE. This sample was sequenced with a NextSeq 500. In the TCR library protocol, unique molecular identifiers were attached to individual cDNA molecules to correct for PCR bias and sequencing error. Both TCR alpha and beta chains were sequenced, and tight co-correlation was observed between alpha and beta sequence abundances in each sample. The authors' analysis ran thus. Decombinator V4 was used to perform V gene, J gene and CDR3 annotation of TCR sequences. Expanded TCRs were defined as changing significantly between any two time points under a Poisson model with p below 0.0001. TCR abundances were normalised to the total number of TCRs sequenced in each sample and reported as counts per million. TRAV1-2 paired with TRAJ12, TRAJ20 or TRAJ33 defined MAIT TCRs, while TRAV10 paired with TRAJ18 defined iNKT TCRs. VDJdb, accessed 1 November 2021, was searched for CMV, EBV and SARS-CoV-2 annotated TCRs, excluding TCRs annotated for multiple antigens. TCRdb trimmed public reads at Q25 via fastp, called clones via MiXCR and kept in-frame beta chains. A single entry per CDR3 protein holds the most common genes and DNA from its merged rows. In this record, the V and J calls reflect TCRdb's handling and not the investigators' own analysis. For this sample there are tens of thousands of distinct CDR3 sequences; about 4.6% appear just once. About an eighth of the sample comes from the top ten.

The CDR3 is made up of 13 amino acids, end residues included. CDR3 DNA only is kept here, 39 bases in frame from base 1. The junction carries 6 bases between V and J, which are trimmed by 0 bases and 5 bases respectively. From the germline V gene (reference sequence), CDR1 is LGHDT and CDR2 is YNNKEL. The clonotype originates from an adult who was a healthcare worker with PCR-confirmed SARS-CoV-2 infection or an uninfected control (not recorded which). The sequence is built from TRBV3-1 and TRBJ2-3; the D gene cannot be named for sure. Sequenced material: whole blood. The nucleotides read TGTGCCAGCAGCCAAGATGCAGGAGATACGCAGTATTCT. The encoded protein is CASSQDAGDTQYS.